This T cell receptor (beta chain) was sequenced during a study of cytomegalovirus exposure and HLA in healthy donors. This clone was recorded a few times. Both 60 Vbeta primers and 13 Jbeta primers went into the PCR. The method was immunoSEQ multiplex PCR; TCRdb's version includes in-frame clones alone and lacks a portion of them. This sample yields about 150,000 clones, of which about 74% are seen a single time; 4.3% belongs to the top ten. CDR3 length equals 14 residues. Trimming took 8 bases from V and 6 from J; bases not matched to a gene: 6. CDR1 is MNHEY, CDR2 SVGAGI, per germline. The chain combines TRBV6-5 with TRBJ1-4, with TRBD1 matching 10 bases. What was sequenced was PBMCs. This clonotype was sampled from a man aged 18 to 29 in good health and CMV-seropositive. In DNA form, the CDR3 reads TGTGCCAGCTCTCGAGGGACAGGGGATGAAAAACTGTTTTTT. Amino acids: CASSRGTGDEKLFF.